The rows below give T cell receptor beta chains drawn from one sample of a study of blood T cell repertoires in COVID-19. TCRdb's copy holds only in-frame clones and misses some; the assay was immunoSEQ multiplex PCR. The sample has around 77,000 clones, roughly four fifths seen once; the top ten hold approximately 7%. The sequencing sample was made of peripheral blood. The receptors here all came from a man younger than 45 with COVID-19, enrolled during active disease. Each CDR3 is given with its conserved first and last residue. Fields, in order: J gene, D gene, clone size, V gene, CDR3 protein, CDR3 DNA. The D gene is left open where the match is weak. The listing skips clone size in some rows; elsewhere it reads once, few, many or a size class.

j_gene: TRBJ2-6; d_gene: NA; abundance: NA; v_gene: TRBV2; CDR3aa: CASTDTDSGANVLTF; CDR3nt: TGTGCCAGCACGGACACAGACTCTGGGGCCAACGTCCTGACTTTC
j_gene: TRBJ1-2; d_gene: TRBD1; abundance: once; v_gene: TRBV28; CDR3aa: CASSITGGLNGYTF; CDR3nt: TGTGCCAGCAGTATTACAGGGGGCTTGAATGGCTACACCTTC
j_gene: TRBJ2-7; d_gene: NA; abundance: NA; v_gene: TRBV29-1; CDR3aa: CSVARDGSSYEQYF; CDR3nt: TGCAGCGTTGCACGCGACGGGAGCTCCTACGAGCAGTACTTC
j_gene: TRBJ1-5; d_gene: NA; abundance: NA; v_gene: TRBV5-1; CDR3aa: CASSLGQQNQPQHF; CDR3nt: TGCGCCAGCAGCTTGGGACAGCAAAATCAGCCCCAGCATTTT
j_gene: TRBJ2-1; d_gene: NA; abundance: NA; v_gene: TRBV4-2; CDR3aa: CASSQDGGSSYNEQFF; CDR3nt: TGTGCCAGCAGCCAAGACGGTGGTAGCTCCTACAATGAGCAGTTCTTC
j_gene: TRBJ2-1; d_gene: TRBD2; abundance: NA; v_gene: TRBV16; CDR3aa: CASSHDEMTSGFNEQFF; CDR3nt: TGTGCCAGCAGCCATGACGAAATGACTAGCGGTTTCAATGAGCAGTTCTTC
j_gene: TRBJ2-7; d_gene: TRBD1; abundance: NA; v_gene: TRBV6-4; CDR3aa: CASSRTGTGALLEQYF; CDR3nt: TGTGCCAGCAGTCGTACCGGGACAGGGGCCCTTCTCGAGCAGTACTTC
j_gene: TRBJ2-1; d_gene: NA; abundance: NA; v_gene: TRBV14; CDR3aa: CASSQDPPAGPYNEQFF; CDR3nt: TGTGCCAGCAGCCAAGATCCCCCAGCGGGTCCCTACAATGAGCAGTTCTTC
j_gene: TRBJ1-5; d_gene: TRBD1; abundance: few; v_gene: TRBV6-5; CDR3aa: CASSSSTGVRQPQHF; CDR3nt: TGTGCCAGCAGTTCCTCAACAGGGGTGAGACAGCCCCAGCATTTT
j_gene: TRBJ1-6; d_gene: TRBD1; abundance: once; v_gene: TRBV3-1/TRBV3-2; CDR3aa: CASSPRWTGHNSPLHF; CDR3nt: TGTGCCAGCAGCCCGAGGTGGACAGGCCATAATTCACCCCTCCACTTT
j_gene: TRBJ2-2; d_gene: NA; abundance: NA; v_gene: TRBV30; CDR3aa: CAWSYEIPGELFF; CDR3nt: TGTGCCTGGAGCTATGAAATTCCCGGGGAGCTGTTTTTT
j_gene: TRBJ1-2; d_gene: NA; abundance: NA; v_gene: TRBV30; CDR3aa: CAAPGPRAQGGYTF; CDR3nt: TGTGCCGCCCCAGGGCCCAGGGCCCAAGGGGGCTACACCTTC
j_gene: TRBJ2-5; d_gene: TRBD1; abundance: NA; v_gene: TRBV28; CDR3aa: CASDEGTEETQYF; CDR3nt: TGTGCCAGCGATGAGGGGACAGAAGAGACCCAGTACTTC
j_gene: TRBJ2-7; d_gene: TRBD1; abundance: NA; v_gene: TRBV2; CDR3aa: CASTRQGVEQYF; CDR3nt: TGTGCCAGCACCCGGCAGGGGGTTGAGCAGTACTTC
j_gene: TRBJ2-7; d_gene: NA; abundance: NA; v_gene: TRBV4-2; CDR3aa: CASSQDWRVGEQYF; CDR3nt: TGTGCCAGCAGCCAAGATTGGCGGGTAGGCGAGCAGTACTTC
j_gene: TRBJ1-4; d_gene: TRBD1; abundance: NA; v_gene: TRBV11-2; CDR3aa: CASSFTGVEKLFF; CDR3nt: TGTGCCAGCAGCTTCACAGGGGTGGAAAAACTGTTTTTT
j_gene: TRBJ2-3; d_gene: NA; abundance: NA; v_gene: TRBV25-1; CDR3aa: CASSEPHTDTQYF; CDR3nt: TGTGCCAGCAGTGAACCCCACACAGATACGCAGTATTTT
j_gene: TRBJ1-4; d_gene: NA; abundance: NA; v_gene: TRBV24-1; CDR3aa: CATISSGKPTNEKLFF; CDR3nt: TGTGCCACCATATCCTCGGGGAAACCAACTAATGAAAAACTGTTTTTT
j_gene: TRBJ2-3; d_gene: NA; abundance: NA; v_gene: TRBV7-6; CDR3aa: CASSLAGASTDTQYF; CDR3nt: TGTGCCAGCAGCTTAGCAGGGGCAAGCACAGATACGCAGTATTTT
j_gene: TRBJ2-1; d_gene: TRBD1; abundance: NA; v_gene: TRBV11-2; CDR3aa: CASSFTTGGAHEQFF; CDR3nt: TGTGCCAGCAGCTTTACTACAGGGGGCGCACATGAGCAGTTCTTC
j_gene: TRBJ2-7; d_gene: NA; abundance: few; v_gene: TRBV11-2; CDR3aa: CASSGHYEQYF; CDR3nt: TGTGCCAGCAGCGGACACTACGAGCAGTACTTC
j_gene: TRBJ2-3; d_gene: TRBD2; abundance: once; v_gene: TRBV9; CDR3aa: CASSGPSGRGTDTQYF; CDR3nt: TGTGCCAGCAGCGGTCCTAGCGGGAGAGGGACAGATACGCAGTATTTT
j_gene: TRBJ2-7; d_gene: TRBD2; abundance: once; v_gene: TRBV5-1; CDR3aa: CASSLLAGTYEQYF; CDR3nt: TGCGCCAGCAGCCTACTAGCGGGCACCTACGAGCAGTACTTC
j_gene: TRBJ2-5; d_gene: TRBD1; abundance: NA; v_gene: TRBV7-2; CDR3aa: CASSTRTGKKTQYF; CDR3nt: TGTGCCAGCAGCACCCGGACAGGGAAAAAGACCCAGTACTTC
j_gene: TRBJ2-7; d_gene: TRBD2; abundance: few; v_gene: TRBV2; CDR3aa: CASKKRAGAYEQYF; CDR3nt: TGTGCCAGCAAAAAAAGGGCGGGGGCCTACGAGCAGTACTTC
j_gene: TRBJ2-5; d_gene: NA; abundance: NA; v_gene: TRBV4-3; CDR3aa: CASSQALRTAPQETQYF; CDR3nt: TGCGCCAGCAGCCAAGCTCTTAGGACTGCTCCTCAAGAGACCCAGTACTTC
j_gene: TRBJ2-3; d_gene: TRBD1; abundance: NA; v_gene: TRBV28; CDR3aa: CASSPRQGTDTQYF; CDR3nt: TGTGCCAGCAGTCCCCGACAGGGGACAGATACGCAGTATTTT
j_gene: TRBJ2-5; d_gene: NA; abundance: NA; v_gene: TRBV28; CDR3aa: CASSFEGILETQYF; CDR3nt: TGTGCCAGCAGCTTCGAGGGAATCCTAGAGACCCAGTACTTC
j_gene: TRBJ2-5; d_gene: TRBD2; abundance: NA; v_gene: TRBV30; CDR3aa: CAWRTSGGETQYF; CDR3nt: TGTGCCTGGAGGACTAGCGGGGGGGAGACCCAGTACTTC
j_gene: TRBJ1-2; d_gene: NA; abundance: NA; v_gene: TRBV4-1; CDR3aa: CASSQGEEKGTSYGYTF; CDR3nt: TGCGCCAGCAGCCAAGGGGAGGAGAAAGGGACGTCATATGGCTACACCTTC
j_gene: TRBJ2-7; d_gene: TRBD1; abundance: medium-sized; v_gene: TRBV7-9; CDR3aa: CASSFETGALAYEQYF; CDR3nt: TGTGCCAGCAGCTTTGAGACAGGGGCCTTAGCCTACGAGCAGTACTTC
j_gene: TRBJ2-3; d_gene: NA; abundance: NA; v_gene: TRBV11-2; CDR3aa: CASSLGLTRHTQYF; CDR3nt: TGTGCCAGCAGCTTAGGCCTAACGCGGCATACGCAGTATTTT
j_gene: TRBJ1-1; d_gene: NA; abundance: once; v_gene: TRBV27; CDR3aa: CASSLDPGSEAFF; CDR3nt: TGTGCCAGCAGTTTAGACCCGGGGTCCGAAGCTTTCTTT
j_gene: TRBJ2-1; d_gene: TRBD2; abundance: NA; v_gene: TRBV4-2; CDR3aa: CASSPASGSYNEQFF; CDR3nt: TGTGCCAGCAGCCCAGCTAGCGGGAGTTACAATGAGCAGTTCTTC
j_gene: TRBJ2-1; d_gene: TRBD2; abundance: NA; v_gene: TRBV6-5; CDR3aa: CASTRGTSGDNEQFF; CDR3nt: TGTGCCAGCACGAGGGGGACTAGCGGGGACAATGAGCAGTTCTTC
j_gene: TRBJ1-2; d_gene: TRBD1; abundance: NA; v_gene: TRBV28; CDR3aa: CASSLGTGSYGYTF; CDR3nt: TGTGCCAGCAGCCTGGGGACAGGGAGCTATGGCTACACCTTC
j_gene: TRBJ1-1; d_gene: NA; abundance: NA; v_gene: TRBV30; CDR3aa: CAWSAFSQGGTEAFF; CDR3nt: TGTGCCTGGAGTGCGTTTTCACAGGGCGGCACTGAAGCTTTCTTT
j_gene: TRBJ1-5; d_gene: TRBD1; abundance: once; v_gene: TRBV11-2; CDR3aa: CASSPGQGIEAQHF; CDR3nt: TGTGCCAGCAGCCCGGGACAGGGAATAGAAGCCCAGCATTTT
j_gene: TRBJ2-2; d_gene: NA; abundance: NA; v_gene: TRBV21-1; CDR3aa: CASSKRESGHTQGSGELFF; CDR3nt: TGTGCCAGCAGCAAACGTGAATCCGGGCACACCCAGGGATCCGGGGAGCTGTTTTTT
j_gene: TRBJ2-1; d_gene: TRBD2; abundance: many; v_gene: TRBV11-2; CDR3aa: CASTFHLAGELNEQFF; CDR3nt: TGTGCCAGCACCTTCCACCTAGCGGGAGAACTGAATGAGCAGTTCTTC
j_gene: TRBJ2-2; d_gene: NA; abundance: few; v_gene: TRBV13; CDR3aa: CASSRLSTGIYGELFF; CDR3nt: TGTGCCAGCAGCCGTCTCTCAACCGGGATTTACGGGGAGCTGTTTTTT
j_gene: TRBJ2-3; d_gene: TRBD1; abundance: NA; v_gene: TRBV30; CDR3aa: CAWTGQGVRTDTQYF; CDR3nt: TGTGCCTGGACGGGACAGGGGGTGCGGACAGATACGCAGTATTTT
j_gene: TRBJ1-6; d_gene: NA; abundance: NA; v_gene: TRBV30; CDR3aa: CAWSIRDTLHF; CDR3nt: TGTGCCTGGAGTATCCGGGACACCCTCCACTTT
j_gene: TRBJ2-2; d_gene: NA; abundance: NA; v_gene: TRBV14; CDR3aa: CASSQGRYTGELFF; CDR3nt: TGTGCCAGCAGCCAGGGGCGGTACACCGGGGAGCTGTTTTTT